A single sample is the source of the 5 T cell receptor beta chains below, sequenced in a study of OX40 agonist ivuxolimab in advanced cancers. Libraries were prepared by immunoSEQ multiplex PCR; TCRdb keeps only in-frame clonotypes and omits some of them. Of around 94,000 clones listed, roughly nine tenths were seen once; the top ten hold 3% to 4%. Sequencing was performed on CD4+ or CD8+ T cells sorted from blood, taken in a trial of the OX40 agonist ivuxolimab. These receptors all stem from an adult with an advanced solid tumor such as melanoma, head and neck, liver or kidney cancer.

The chain is built from TRBV7-9 and TRBJ2-7; D is perhaps TRBD1 or TRBD2 (5 bases each). V dropped 5 bases and J dropped 5 bases, with 13 bases sitting between them. The length of the CDR3 is 13 residues. The germline CDR1 and CDR2 sequences are SEHNR and FQNEAQ (reference sequence). CDR3 bases: TGTGCCAGCAGCGGAGAGGGACGTAACGAGCAGTACTTC. Amino acid sequence: CASSGEGRNEQYF.

V usage is TRBV6-5 and J usage is TRBJ2-1, with TRBD2 matching over 13 bases. This CDR3 has 14 amino acids. The germline V gene has CDR1 MNHEY and CDR2 SVGAGI. Losses at the gene ends were 4 bases for V and 10 bases for J; bases not matched to a gene: 4. Here the CDR3 DNA reads TGTGCCAGCAGTTTACTAGCGGGAGGGGAAGAGCAGTTCTTC. Translation: CASSLLAGGEEQFF.

This sequence joins TRBV7-6 and TRBJ2-2; TRBD2 agrees at 8 bases. The CDR3 runs to 16 residues. Germline assignment: CDR1 SGHVS and CDR2 FNYEAQ. J gave up 5 bases and V 1 base, and 6 bases lay outside the gene matches. The CDR3 sequence: CASSLEAGGRTGELFF. The CDR3 DNA reads TGTGCCAGCAGCTTAGAGGCGGGAGGAAGAACCGGGGAGCTGTTTTTT.

This rearrangement joins TRBV30 to TRBJ2-5, with 8 bases lining up with TRBD1. Germline V gives CDR1 GTSNPN, CDR2 SVGIG (reference sequence). V lost 2 bases to trimming and J lost 5 bases; unmatched junction nucleotides: 7. This CDR3 region has 14 residues. CDR3: CAWSHGQGKETQYF. The CDR3 DNA reads as TGTGCCTGGAGTCACGGACAGGGAAAGGAGACCCAGTACTTC.

This chain links TRBV27 with TRBJ1-2; no definite D call. CDR1 is MNHEY, CDR2 SMNVEV, per germline (reference sequence). Trimming stripped 5 bases from V and 6 bases from J, with 13 bases between. The CDR3 sequence is 13 residues long. The chain's CDR3 is CASSRRAFHGYTF. CDR3 DNA: TGTGCCAGCAGTAGACGGGCATTTCATGGCTACACCTTC.